This T cell receptor beta chain emerged from a study of blood T cell repertoires in COVID-19. Study summary: COVID-19 samples collected from the United States, Italy and Spain covered acute and convalescent phases.

The CDR3 loop spans 13 amino acids. V gave up 3 bases and J gave up 7 bases, with 11 bases separating them. Germline CDR1 MNHEY, CDR2 SMNVEV (reference sequence). This table comes from immunoSEQ multiplex PCR, and its TCRdb copy is limited to in-frame clones, with some not included. Of some 230,000 clones in the sample, 86% were seen once. The sample was peripheral blood. This clonotype originated in a woman aged 50 to 60 with COVID-19, enrolled during active disease. The chain recombines TRBV27 with TRBJ2-3; D possibly corresponds to TRBD1 (5 bases). The CDR3: CASSFSRQNTQYF. CDR3 DNA sequence: TGTGCCAGCAGTTTCTCAAGACAGAATACGCAGTATTTT.